This record covers a single T cell receptor beta chain. No antigen is known for it. This record comes from a study of T cells in Graves' hyperthyroidism and ophthalmopathy. The study's findings and limits: Patients with ophthalmopathy were separated from those with stable hyperthyroidism by a 13 V-J model.

Amplified regions were TCR beta CDR3 sequences from RNA transcripts. Initially, a first-round RT-PCR of the TCR CDR3 employed the HTBI primer set. TCRdb reanalysed the multiplex PCR reads using MiXCR and keeps one entry per CDR3 protein. Among 400,000 to 500,000 distinct CDR3 sequences listed, 14% to 15% were seen once. The sample taken for sequencing was blood. The sequence was obtained from a young man with Graves' ophthalmopathy.

This CDR3 reads CASNDLGGWGTDTQYF. CDR3 coding DNA: TGTGCCAGTAACGACCTCGGGGGGTGGGGCACAGATACGCAGTATTTT. V and J are TRBV19 and TRBJ2-3, with 7 positions matching TRBD2. Germline loops: CDR1 LNHDA, CDR2 SQIVND (reference sequence). This CDR3 is 16 amino acids long. V was clipped by 7 bases and J by 1 base; unmatched bases: 11. Full variable domain (missing parts from reference TRBV19 and TRBJ2-3): DGGITQSPKYLFRKEGQNVTLSCEQNLNHDAMYWYRQDPGQGLRLIYYSQIVNDFQKGDIAEGYSVSREKKESFPLTVTSAQKNPTAFYLCASNDLGGWGTDTQYFGPGTRLTVL.